This is a list of T cell receptor beta chains from one sample in a study of blood T cell repertoires in COVID-19. Sequenced by immunoSEQ multiplex PCR; TCRdb stores in-frame clones only, minus some. The sample has roughly 59,000 clones; roughly 80% are singletons. Sample: peripheral blood. Every receptor here comes from a human donor in a cohort sampled during active COVID-19. The CDR3 runs from the conserved cysteine through the conserved F or W. The D gene is left open where the match is weak.

j_call: TRBJ1-3; v_call: TRBV11-2; d_call: -; cdr3_aa: CASSPDTYSGNTIYF
j_call: TRBJ2-2; v_call: TRBV7-9; d_call: TRBD1; cdr3_aa: CASSLGVDRHTGELFF
j_call: TRBJ2-3; v_call: TRBV7-3; d_call: TRBD2; cdr3_aa: CASSPWGGADTQYF
j_call: TRBJ2-7; v_call: TRBV5-1; d_call: TRBD1; cdr3_aa: CASSLGQGPRNSKEQYF
j_call: TRBJ2-5; v_call: TRBV7-9; d_call: TRBD1; cdr3_aa: CASSPDRGWETQYF
j_call: TRBJ2-3; v_call: TRBV2; d_call: -; cdr3_aa: CASRGSGLNTDTQYF
j_call: TRBJ1-6; v_call: TRBV9; d_call: -; cdr3_aa: CASSPQGWSSYNSPLHF
j_call: TRBJ1-6; v_call: TRBV6-6; d_call: -; cdr3_aa: CASSYSSTANSPLHF
j_call: TRBJ1-5; v_call: TRBV27; d_call: TRBD1; cdr3_aa: CASSPNRGFGQPQHF
j_call: TRBJ2-7; v_call: TRBV2; d_call: TRBD1; cdr3_aa: CASKTGQASTYEQYF
j_call: TRBJ1-1; v_call: TRBV7-8; d_call: -; cdr3_aa: CASSSLNRDVATEAFF
j_call: TRBJ2-5; v_call: TRBV4-2; d_call: TRBD2; cdr3_aa: CASSQETSSVETQYF
j_call: TRBJ1-5; v_call: TRBV18; d_call: -; cdr3_aa: CASSPAADQPQHF
j_call: TRBJ1-1; v_call: TRBV9; d_call: TRBD1; cdr3_aa: CASSGDSRNTEAFF
j_call: TRBJ2-3; v_call: TRBV6-5; d_call: TRBD1; cdr3_aa: CASLGTETDTQYF
j_call: TRBJ1-2; v_call: TRBV11-2; d_call: TRBD1; cdr3_aa: CASSLWTGGGVGGYTF
j_call: TRBJ1-2; v_call: TRBV6-5; d_call: -; cdr3_aa: CASPPGRGDLYGYTF
j_call: TRBJ2-1; v_call: TRBV24-1; d_call: -; cdr3_aa: CATSDTRAGGAYNEQFF
j_call: TRBJ2-7; v_call: TRBV7-2; d_call: TRBD1; cdr3_aa: CASSSNGADRGYEQYF
j_call: TRBJ1-5; v_call: TRBV7-8; d_call: TRBD1; cdr3_aa: CASSSKLGTDVTF
j_call: TRBJ1-1; v_call: TRBV19; d_call: TRBD1; cdr3_aa: CASTYRGRGAEAFF
j_call: TRBJ2-1; v_call: TRBV10-3; d_call: -; cdr3_aa: CAISESQRNYNEQFF
j_call: TRBJ1-4; v_call: TRBV6-4; d_call: TRBD1; cdr3_aa: CASSDVGTGSCRGEKLFF
j_call: TRBJ1-2; v_call: TRBV5-6; d_call: TRBD1; cdr3_aa: CASSLYGTDGYTF
j_call: TRBJ1-2; v_call: TRBV7-2; d_call: -; cdr3_aa: CASSFSGGGLYGYTF
j_call: TRBJ1-1; v_call: TRBV28; d_call: -; cdr3_aa: CASKEGLNTEAFF
j_call: TRBJ1-5; v_call: TRBV4-2; d_call: -; cdr3_aa: CASSPGGEGQPQHF
j_call: TRBJ1-1; v_call: TRBV15; d_call: TRBD1; cdr3_aa: CATGGQGRAEAFF
j_call: TRBJ2-5; v_call: TRBV30; d_call: -; cdr3_aa: CAWGVRETQYF
j_call: TRBJ1-2; v_call: TRBV5-6; d_call: -; cdr3_aa: CASSFYQRGSNYGYTF
j_call: TRBJ2-7; v_call: TRBV27; d_call: TRBD2; cdr3_aa: CASSLFIREGRVYEQYF
j_call: TRBJ2-1; v_call: TRBV18; d_call: TRBD2; cdr3_aa: CASSHSWTSGSYNEQFF
j_call: TRBJ1-2; v_call: TRBV27; d_call: -; cdr3_aa: CASSSRGGVYGYTF
j_call: TRBJ1-2; v_call: TRBV29-1; d_call: -; cdr3_aa: CSVEDLRVGGYTF
j_call: TRBJ2-7; v_call: TRBV19; d_call: TRBD1; cdr3_aa: CASSIAGQGVDEQYF
j_call: TRBJ2-1; v_call: TRBV5-5; d_call: -; cdr3_aa: CASSRDSSYNEQFF
j_call: TRBJ1-2; v_call: TRBV29-1; d_call: -; cdr3_aa: CSVGGDEGITF
j_call: TRBJ2-1; v_call: TRBV7-9; d_call: -; cdr3_aa: CASSPLLMDRTNYNEQFF
j_call: TRBJ2-2; v_call: TRBV6-6; d_call: TRBD2; cdr3_aa: CASSYSGGPTGELFF
j_call: TRBJ2-1; v_call: TRBV11-2; d_call: -; cdr3_aa: CASSPPRGSYNEQFF
j_call: TRBJ2-5; v_call: TRBV28; d_call: -; cdr3_aa: CASSLSLTQYF
j_call: TRBJ2-1; v_call: TRBV28; d_call: -; cdr3_aa: CASSFAYNEQFF
j_call: TRBJ2-4; v_call: TRBV6-5; d_call: -; cdr3_aa: CASLPARVDKNIQYF
j_call: TRBJ1-6; v_call: TRBV11-2; d_call: TRBD1; cdr3_aa: CASSVGTGESGRSPLHF
j_call: TRBJ1-4; v_call: TRBV5-6; d_call: -; cdr3_aa: CASRVGGNNEKLFF
j_call: TRBJ2-6; v_call: TRBV5-1; d_call: TRBD1; cdr3_aa: CASSSRRDREFTGANVLTF
j_call: TRBJ2-2; v_call: TRBV28; d_call: TRBD2; cdr3_aa: CASSRFSTSGATGELFF
j_call: TRBJ1-6; v_call: TRBV4-2; d_call: -; cdr3_aa: CASSQDQGYNSPLHF
j_call: TRBJ1-1; v_call: TRBV28; d_call: -; cdr3_aa: CASSLTHLQVPEAFF
j_call: TRBJ2-7; v_call: TRBV7-2; d_call: TRBD2; cdr3_aa: CASTGRARGGSEQYF
j_call: TRBJ2-7; v_call: TRBV10-3; d_call: TRBD2; cdr3_aa: CAITDPGLVPYEQYF
j_call: TRBJ2-3; v_call: TRBV3-1/TRBV3-2; d_call: -; cdr3_aa: CASSPPLPDTQYF
j_call: TRBJ1-2; v_call: TRBV18; d_call: -; cdr3_aa: CASSPSGQASGYTF